Detailed here is one T cell receptor (beta chain). Its cognate antigen is unknown. V lost 4 bases and J lost 8; bases outside the gene matches: 8. The CDR3 is 14 amino acids. Germline values: CDR1 SGDLS, CDR2 YYNGEE. These data are taken from a study of beta chain features in type 1 diabetes. Study at large: The study examined more than 100,000,000 sorted cells across all samples. Study findings and constraints: Since sequencing was performed on cDNA, cells with high TCR expression could be over-represented. For Type 1 diabetes patients, all four CD4+ subsets carried TCRB CDR3s that were moderately but significantly shorter.

All of the isolated RNA was reverse transcribed, so expressed TCRB transcripts were sequenced. The table came from immunoSEQ multiplex PCR; TCRdb's copy has only in-frame clones and leaves some out. The sample contains around 260,000 clones, roughly 22% of which appear only once. The TCR originated in a woman aged 40 to 49 with type 1 diabetes. Sequenced input: naive CD4+ T cells from blood. This rearrangement joins TRBV9 to TRBJ2-1, with 8 bases lining up with TRBD2. Here the CDR3 DNA reads TGTGCCAGCAGCCCCACCAGCGGGAGCTATGAGCAGTTCTTC. Protein sequence: CASSPTSGSYEQFF.